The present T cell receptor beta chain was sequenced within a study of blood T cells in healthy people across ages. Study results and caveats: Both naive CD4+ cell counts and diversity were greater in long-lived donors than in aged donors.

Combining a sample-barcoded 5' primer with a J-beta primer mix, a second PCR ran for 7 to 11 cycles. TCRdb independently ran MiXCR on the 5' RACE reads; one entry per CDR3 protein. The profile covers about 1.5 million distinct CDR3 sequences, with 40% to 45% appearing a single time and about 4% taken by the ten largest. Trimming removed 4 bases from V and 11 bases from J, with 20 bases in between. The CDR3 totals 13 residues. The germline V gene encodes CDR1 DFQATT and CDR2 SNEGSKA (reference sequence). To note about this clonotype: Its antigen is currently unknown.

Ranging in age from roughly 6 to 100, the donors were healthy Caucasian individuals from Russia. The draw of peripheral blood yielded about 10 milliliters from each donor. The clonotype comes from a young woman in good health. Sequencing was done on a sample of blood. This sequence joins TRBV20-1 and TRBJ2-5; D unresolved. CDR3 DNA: TGCAGTGCTAAGTGGGCCTCCTACAATGAGCAGTACTTC. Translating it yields CSAKWASYNEQYF.